This T cell receptor (beta chain) emerged from a study of graft-versus-host responses after intestinal transplantation. Produced via immunoSEQ multiplex PCR; TCRdb's table is partial and in-frame only. The table includes about 88,000 clones, about 95% detected once. For this clone: What it binds is unknown.

Broader study findings: Ileal or blood samples showed some GvH clones first, and such clones were also found in recipient marrow.

The CDR3 consists of 16 residues. The V end lost 5 bases, the J end lost 2 bases, and 19 bases lay between the germline ends. CDR1 SGHAT and CDR2 FQNNGV come from the germline V gene. V and J are TRBV11-2 and TRBJ2-7; TRBD2 is a possible D gene (5 bases). The material was unstimulated CD4+ T cells sorted from spleen or lymph node cells, obtained before transplant. This clonotype originated in a human donor who was the organ donor for an intestinal transplant. CDR3 amino acids: CASSHHRDQRTYEQYF. The CDR3 region has the DNA TGTGCCAGCAGCCATCACCGGGATCAAAGAACCTACGAGCAGTACTTC.